In its sample, the clone carrying this T cell receptor beta chain was seen a few times. These data are taken from a study of blood T cell repertoires in COVID-19. Looking at the study overall: Sites across the United States, Italy and Spain contributed samples from acute and convalescent COVID-19.

Germline lookup yields CDR1 MDHEN and CDR2 SYDVKM. The V end was cut by 8 bases, the J end by 2 bases, with 7 bases between. The CDR3 runs 13 residues. Produced via immunoSEQ multiplex PCR; TCRdb's table is partial and in-frame only. The data show some 200,000 clones, around four fifths seen once. The origin of this receptor is a man aged 55 to 70 with COVID-19, enrolled during active disease. The chain links TRBV28 to TRBJ1-6; D gene unclear. Specimen: peripheral blood. The CDR3 DNA sequence: TGTGCCAGCGGAGACGCCTATAATTCACCCCTCCACTTT. Protein: CASGDAYNSPLHF.